This T cell receptor beta chain was profiled in a study of cytomegalovirus exposure and HLA in healthy donors. Findings of the study overall: Researchers counted 150 to 200 TCR beta chains as cytomegalovirus-associated. A cluster of highly shared sequence variants was likely a sequencing artifact.

This clone came up once. The antigen remains undetermined. Trimming at V came to 7 bases and at J to 2 bases, leaving 6 bases not matched to a gene. Per the germline V gene, CDR1 is SQVTM and CDR2 is ANQGSEA. The CDR3 consists of 14 residues. PCR was performed using 60 Vbeta and 13 Jbeta primers. Authors' processing steps: Per a later analysis, the number of unique TCR beta chains was some 80 million, of which roughly 10 million were shared. Libraries were prepared by immunoSEQ multiplex PCR; TCRdb keeps only in-frame clonotypes and omits some of them. V and J calls and clone size follow that table, whereas D and trimming were derived from the DNA. Of some 200,000 clones in the sample, more than 85% were seen once.

This TCR came from a woman younger than 35 in good health and CMV-seronegative. Source material: PBMCs. This sequence joins TRBV29-1 and TRBJ2-3; TRBD2 matches at 10 bases. The CDR3 DNA reads TGCAGCGGCGGACTAGCGGAACTCACAGATACGCAGTATTTT. Its translation: CSGGLAELTDTQYF.